The rows below give T cell receptor beta chains drawn from one sample of a study of metastatic and nonmetastatic thyroid tumors. MiXCR was used by TCRdb to re-call the PCR reads. The sample includes under 35,000 clones, roughly 30% of them seen just once. What was sequenced was blood. Receptor source: a female donor with papillary thyroid cancer or a benign thyroid nodule (not recorded which). Some clones in this sample may be carry-over from other donors' samples. Each CDR3 is given with its conserved first and last residue. D genes are given only for firm matches. Size values are once, few and many counts, or a class for expanded clones, and some rows have none.

>NA|NA|TRBV7-9|TRBJ1-1
TGTGCCAGCAGCTTAGATATTATCACTAACACTGAAGCTTTCTTT
CASSLDIITNTEAFF
>few|TRBD2|TRBV6-1|TRBJ2-7
TGTGCCAGCAGGCAAGGTAGCGGGAGTGCGTACGAGCAGTACTTC
CASRQGSGSAYEQYF
>many|NA|TRBV18|TRBJ2-2
TGTGCCAGCTCACCACAGGACACCGGGGAGCTGTTTTTT
CASSPQDTGELFF
>few|NA|TRBV28|TRBJ1-3
TGTGCCAGCAGAGACCCGGGGCAGGAAATCTCTGGAAACACCATATATTTT
CASRDPGQEISGNTIYF
>NA|TRBD1|TRBV18|TRBJ1-2
TGTGCCAGCTCACCCGGGACAGAAGTTGGGTATACCTTC
CASSPGTEVGYTF
>many|NA|TRBV20-1|TRBJ1-1
TGCAGTGCTCTACAGGGATCGGGCACTGAAGCTTTCTTT
CSALQGSGTEAFF
>many|NA|TRBV29-1|TRBJ2-1
TGCAGCCTACGTAATACCTACAATGAGCAGTTCTTC
CSLRNTYNEQFF
>many|NA|TRBV20-1|TRBJ1-2
TGCAGTGCCCCGCCCCAGGGTAGCAATGGCTACACCTTC
CSAPPQGSNGYTF
>many|NA|TRBV10-3|TRBJ1-1
TGTGCCATCAACCAGGGGTTCGGCTCCAATGAAGCTTTCTTT
CAINQGFGSNEAFF
>NA|TRBD1|TRBV30|TRBJ1-5
TGTGCCTGGAGTCCCGGACAGGGGTCTCAGCCCCAGCATTTT
CAWSPGQGSQPQHF
>many|NA|TRBV28|TRBJ1-2
TGTGCCAGCAGTTTGGGCAGCACTTTGTATGGCTACACCTTC
CASSLGSTLYGYTF
>many|TRBD2|TRBV4-1|TRBJ2-4
TGCGCCAGCAGCCAAGATAATGCGGGGGGTAACATTCAGTACTTC
CASSQDNAGGNIQYF
>NA|TRBD2|TRBV20-1|TRBJ2-1
TGCAGTGCTGTTACCGGGACTAGCGTCTTCAATGAGCAGTTCTTC
CSAVTGTSVFNEQFF
>NA|NA|TRBV4-1|TRBJ2-7
TGCGCCAGCCAAGGGGGGTGGGTCGAGCAGTACTTC
CASQGGWVEQYF
>many|NA|TRBV27|TRBJ2-7
TGTGCCAGCAGTTTATCGGCAGGTAGCTGGGAGCAGTACTTC
CASSLSAGSWEQYF
>NA|NA|TRBV20-1|TRBJ2-5
TGCAGTGCTAGAGATCGGGACGGGGTAAAAGAGACCCAGTACTTC
CSARDRDGVKETQYF
>NA|NA|TRBV3-1|TRBJ2-2
TGTGCCAGCAGACTGGGGGTCTTACACACCGGGGAGCTGTTTTTT
CASRLGVLHTGELFF
>many|NA|TRBV28|TRBJ1-1
TGTGCCAGCAGTTATTATGTAGGGAAGGGCCCTGAAGCTTTCTTT
CASSYYVGKGPEAFF
>many|TRBD2|TRBV20-1|TRBJ2-1
TGCAGTGCGACGACTAGCGAGAGCTCCTACAATGAGCAGTTCTTC
CSATTSESSYNEQFF
>NA|NA|TRBV24-1|TRBJ2-2
TGTGCCCCCAAGATGCGGTGGACAGCTTCGAACACCGGGGAGCTGTTTTTT
CAPKMRWTASNTGELFF
>NA|TRBD1|TRBV20-1|TRBJ2-2
TGCAGTGCTAGAGGTGACAGGGTTGATGCCTGTGAGCTGTTTTTT
CSARGDRVDACELFF
>NA|TRBD2|TRBV20-1|TRBJ2-5
TGCAGTGCAATGACTAGCGGGGATGTGACCCAGTACTTC
CSAMTSGDVTQYF
>few|TRBD1|TRBV19|TRBJ1-5
TGTGCCAGTAAGGTTCAGGGGGACAATCAGCCCCAGCATTTT
CASKVQGDNQPQHF
>many|NA|TRBV12-3/TRBV12-4|TRBJ1-1
TGTGCCAGCGGGACCACAAGAAACACTGAAGCTTTCTTT
CASGTTRNTEAFF
>NA|TRBD2|TRBV11-1|TRBJ2-7
TGTGCCAGCAGCTCCCCGAGGATCAAGACTAGCGGGGCTATCTACGAGCAGTACTTC
CASSSPRIKTSGAIYEQYF
>many|NA|TRBV5-1|TRBJ1-2
TGCGCCAGCAGCTTTCAAGGGAAGGACTATGGCTACACCTTC
CASSFQGKDYGYTF
>NA|TRBD2|TRBV15|TRBJ2-7
TGTGCCACCAGCCCGATAGCGGGAGGTGGTTACGAGCAGTACTTC
CATSPIAGGGYEQYF
>NA|NA|TRBV7-3|TRBJ1-1
TGTGCCATCAGCTTAATGGGTGGGGTCTCGAACACTGAAGCTTTCTTT
CAISLMGGVSNTEAFF
>NA|TRBD1|TRBV4-3|TRBJ2-5
TGCGCCAGCAGCCAAGAGACAGGGTTTGGGGAGACCCAGTACTTC
CASSQETGFGETQYF